The 24 T cell receptor beta chains presented below share a single source sample, sequenced in a study of cytomegalovirus exposure and HLA in healthy donors (dated by TCRdb to 2016 to 2017). The library was produced with the immunoSEQ multiplex PCR assay. The multiplex PCR relied on a mix of 60 forward primers for TCR Vbeta segments and 13 reverse primers for TCR Jbeta segments. Entries here come from immuneACCESS through TCRdb and include only in-frame sequences with V and J called. Some clones fail to appear in such tables; in the studies checked, an unresolved V gene covers under half of the shortfall, and the cause of the remainder is unknown. In this sample the table shows about 180,000 clones, approximately 80% of which occur a single time. The ten largest clones capture around 1.5% of the sample. Sequences were obtained from PBMCs. These receptors all stem from a man between 18 and 35 years old in good health and CMV-seronegative.

V is TRBV6-5 and J is TRBJ2-7, with a possible D match to TRBD2 (6 bases). This CDR3 spans 14 amino acids. V lost 2 bases to trimming and J lost 4 bases, with 12 bases between them. Germline values: CDR1 MNHEY, CDR2 SVGAGI. As DNA, the CDR3 is TGTGCCAGCAGTTACCGGCAGGGAGGTTACGAGCAGTACTTC. Translated: CASSYRQGGYEQYF.

This clone was counted only a few times. This chain uses TRBV7-8 with TRBJ2-7; 7 bases are a match to TRBD2. Germline loops: CDR1 SGHVS, CDR2 FQNEAQ. The CDR3 contains 14 residues. The junction had 9 bases not matched to a gene; V was cut back by 8 bases and J by 2 bases. In DNA form, the CDR3 reads TGTGCCAGCTCCGGGGCGGGGGACGCCTACGAGCAGTACTTC. It codes for CASSGAGDAYEQYF.

The chain carries TRBV19 and TRBJ1-1, with D possibly TRBD1 on 5 matching bases. This CDR3 is built from 13 residues. With 4 bases removed from V and 10 bases from J, the gap between germline ends came to 16 bases. Germline V gene data show CDR1 as LNHDA and CDR2 as SQIVND (reference sequence). The CDR3 here is CASSTQDGGRAFF. CDR3 nucleotide sequence: TGTGCCAGTAGTACCCAGGACGGGGGAAGAGCTTTCTTT.

This clone has a single count. J is TRBJ1-4 and V is TRBV21-1. TRBV21-1 is recorded as a pseudogene. This CDR3 region has 20 residues. CDR3 loop: CASSKARAGNFPATNEKLFF. The CDR3 nucleotides are TGTGCCAGCAGCAAAGCGCGAGCCGGGAACTTCCCTGCAACTAATGAAAAACTGTTTTTT.

This chain connects TRBV5-4 to TRBJ1-1, with 7 bases matching TRBD1. The CDR3 loop spans 13 amino acids. Germline CDR1 is SGHNT and CDR2 is YYREEE (reference sequence). V lost 4 bases to trimming and J lost 5 bases; unmatched junction nucleotides: 5. CDR3 bases: TGTGCCAGCAGCCGGACAGGTGCGACTGAAGCTTTCTTT. Its protein product is CASSRTGATEAFF.

V gene TRBV28 combines with J gene TRBJ1-1, with D maybe TRBD1 (5 bases). This CDR3 is built from 14 residues. Germline V gene sequence: CDR1 MDHEN, CDR2 SYDVKM. V lost 2 bases, J lost 4 bases, and 11 bases lay in between. The CDR3, as DNA: TGTGCCAGCAGTTTAAATGCGGGGGGCACTGAAGCTTTCTTT. Residues: CASSLNAGGTEAFF.

V usage is TRBV27 and J usage is TRBJ2-5, with a tentative D call TRBD1 (6 bases). The ends were cut back, 6 bases at V and 5 bases at J, with 25 bases in the middle. The CDR3 has 17 amino acids. CDR1 and CDR2 (germline): MNHEY, SMNVEV (reference sequence). The CDR3 nucleotides are TGTGCCAGCAGCTGGTCAAGGGGTACAGGGCTGGGGGAGACCCAGTACTTC. Its protein product is CASSWSRGTGLGETQYF.

The gene calls are TRBV14 and TRBJ2-5; a weak D match, TRBD1 (6 bases). With the DNA end fitting TRBJ2-7 better, the J assignment may be wrong. The CDR3 loop spans 15 amino acids. In germline, CDR1 is SGHDN, CDR2 FVKESK. CDR3 sequence: CASSQERDRRYEQYF. The DNA of the CDR3 is TGTGCCAGCAGCCAAGAAAGAGACAGGCGTTACGAGCAGTACTTC.

This chain uses TRBV5-8 with TRBJ2-1, with 8 bases identical to TRBD1. V shed 4 bases and J 10 bases; nucleotides not matched to a gene: 7. The length of the CDR3 is 13 residues. Germline CDR1 reads SGHTS; CDR2 reads YDEGEE. CDR3 in DNA: TGTGCCAGCAGCGGAAAGGACAGGGTCGAGCAGTTCTTC. Amino acid sequence: CASSGKDRVEQFF.

The CDR3 nucleotides read TGCGCCAGCAGCTTGGGATCTGACATTGAGACCCAGTACTTC. The encoded protein is CASSLGSDIETQYF. The chain is built from TRBV5-1 and TRBJ2-5; D uncertain. The germline V gene encodes CDR1 SGHRS and CDR2 YFSETQ. Trimming shortened V by 0 bases and J by 5 bases, and 11 bases separated the two germline ends. The CDR3 is 14 residues long.

The chain is built from TRBV11-2 and TRBJ1-3, with TRBD1 identical over 9 bases. This CDR3 contains 16 residues. Per the germline V gene, CDR1 is SGHAT and CDR2 is FQNNGV. Losses at the gene ends were 5 bases for V and 2 bases for J; bases not matched to a gene: 7. This chain's CDR3 is CASSPQGAPAGNTIYF. The CDR3 nucleotides read TGTGCCAGCAGCCCACAGGGGGCACCCGCTGGAAACACCATATATTTT. The full variable domain, in which reference TRBV11-2 and TRBJ1-3 provide the parts outside the CDR3, is EAGVAQSPRYKIIEKRQSVAFWCNPISGHATLYWYQQILGQGPKLLIQFQNNGVVDDSQLPKDRFSAERLKGVDSTLKIQPAKLEDSAVYLCASSPQGAPAGNTIYFGEGSWLTVV.

The chain has TRBV6-5 and TRBJ2-3, with a possible D match to TRBD2 (6 bases). The CDR3 is 14 amino acids. V shed 6 bases and J shed 6 bases, with 16 bases lying between them. The germline V gene has CDR1 MNHEY and CDR2 SVGAGI. In DNA form, the CDR3 reads TGTGCCAGCAGAAAGCGGGCCCCCGTGGATACGCAGTATTTT. Protein product: CASRKRAPVDTQYF.

This clone was seen a handful of times. V is TRBV5-1 and J is TRBJ2-5, with D possibly matching TRBD1 (5 bases). This CDR3 has 14 amino acids. V dropped 1 base and J dropped 4 bases, with 11 bases sitting between them. Per germline, CDR1 SGHRS and CDR2 YFSETQ. The CDR3 sequence: CASSLTGRGETQYF. The CDR3 DNA reads as TGCGCCAGCAGCTTGACTGGTAGGGGAGAGACCCAGTACTTC. Drawing the rest from reference TRBV5-1 and TRBJ2-5, the complete variable domain is KAGVTQTPRYLIKTRGQQVTLSCSPISGHRSVSWYQQTPGQGLQFLFEYFSETQRNKGNFPGRFSGRQFSNSRSEMNVSTLELGDSALYLCASSLTGRGETQYFGPGTRLLVL.

This clone was seen only once. V is TRBV27 and J is TRBJ1-5; no reliable D call. Trimming pared 3 bases from V and 9 bases from J, leaving 12 bases between. CDR1 is MNHEY, CDR2 SMNVEV, per germline (reference sequence). The CDR3 is made up of 13 amino acids. The CDR3 reads CASSFRDFGPQHF. CDR3 in DNA: TGTGCCAGCAGTTTTAGAGATTTTGGGCCCCAGCATTTT.

The rearrangement uses TRBV9 and TRBJ2-3; 11 bases match TRBD2. The CDR3 consists of 15 residues. Germline V gene data show CDR1 as SGDLS and CDR2 as YYNGEE. Trimming took 6 bases from V and 4 from J; bases not matched to a gene: 7. CDR3 region: CASTELAGEADTQYF. The DNA for the CDR3 is TGTGCCAGCACAGAACTAGCGGGAGAGGCAGATACGCAGTATTTT.

The genes are TRBV27 and TRBJ1-4; a possible D gene is TRBD1 (6 bases). With 11 bases removed from V and 8 bases from J, the gap between germline ends came to 15 bases. Per the germline V gene, CDR1 is MNHEY and CDR2 is SMNVEV (reference sequence). The CDR3 length is 12 residues. Here the CDR3 reads CAPGHWQEKLFF. CDR3 in DNA: TGTGCCCCGGGACACTGGCAAGAAAAACTGTTTTTT. The full variable domain, completed using reference TRBV27 and TRBJ1-4, is EAQVTQNPRYLITVTGKKLTVTCSQNMNHEYMSWYRQDPGLGLRQIYYSMNVEVTDKGDVPEGYKVSRKEKRNFPLILESPSPNQTSLYFCAPGHWQEKLFFGSGTQLSVL.

This chain links TRBV4-1 with TRBJ1-5; perhaps TRBD1 as D (6 bases). The CDR3 has 15 residues. Trimming left V 0 bases short and J 9 bases short, with 15 bases between. Per germline, CDR1 MGHRA and CDR2 YSYEKL. CDR3 in DNA: TGCGCCAGCAGCCAAGAAGGGGCAGGGGTTTCGCCCCAGCATTTT. It yields the protein CASSQEGAGVSPQHF.

The genes are TRBV5-6 and TRBJ1-6, with 9 bases identical to TRBD1. Per the germline V gene, CDR1 is SGHDT and CDR2 is YYEEEE. This CDR3 is 16 amino acids long. Trimming took 2 bases from V and 10 from J; bases not matched to a gene: 10. Here the CDR3 DNA reads TGTGCCAGCAGCTTCTATACCGGGACAGGGAGATCACCCCTCCACTTT. It is translated as CASSFYTGTGRSPLHF.

About this clone: Other DNA variants within this sample encode the same CDR3. V is TRBV5-4 and J is TRBJ2-1; 7 positions match TRBD2. The CDR3 has 16 residues. With 0 bases clipped from V and 0 bases from J, the junction kept 3 bases outside the gene matches. The germline V gene encodes CDR1 SGHNT and CDR2 YYREEE (reference sequence). DNA for the CDR3: TGTGCCAGCAGCTTGGCCCTAGCGGCCTCCTACAATGAGCAGTTCTTC. This gives the protein CASSLALAASYNEQFF. The whole variable domain, remainder taken from reference TRBV5-4 and TRBJ2-1, is ETGVTQSPTHLIKTRGQQVTLRCSSQSGHNTVSWYQQALGQGPQFIFQYYREEENGRGNFPPRFSGLQFPNYSSELNVNALELDDSALYLCASSLALAASYNEQFFGPGTRLTVL.

V usage is TRBV10-1 and J usage is TRBJ2-7, with D unresolved. The CDR3 spans 13 residues. CDR1 and CDR2 from the germline V gene are WNHNN and SYGVQD (reference sequence). The V gene lost 5 bases and the J gene lost 3 bases, with 11 bases spanning the gap. The CDR3 region has the DNA TGCGCCAGCAGTTCTTCTCCGGGCTACGAGCAGTACTTC. This gives the protein CASSSSPGYEQYF.

CDR3 in amino acids: CASSLAGGGLAKNIQYF. Written as DNA, the CDR3 is TGTGCCAGCAGCTTAGCAGGGGGCGGACTAGCCAAAAACATTCAGTACTTC. V usage is TRBV13 and J usage is TRBJ2-4, with TRBD1 matching over 8 bases. This CDR3 has 17 amino acids. With 1 base clipped from V and 0 bases from J, the junction kept 5 bases outside the gene matches. Germline loops: CDR1 PRHDT, CDR2 FYEKMQ (reference sequence).

V and J are TRBV21-1 and TRBJ1-2. TRBV21-1 counts as a pseudogene. The CDR3 loop spans 13 amino acids. The CDR3 protein is CASSKPLSWGYTF. CDR3 coding DNA: TGTGCCAGCAGCAAACCCCTATCATGGGGCTACACCTTC.

The rearrangement uses TRBV28 and TRBJ1-4, with D perhaps matching TRBD1 (5 bases). From germline, CDR1 is MDHEN and CDR2 SYDVKM. Trimming cost V 1 base and J 3 bases, with 9 bases left between them. This CDR3 has 15 residues. Here the CDR3 DNA reads TGTGCCAGCAGTTTATCCGGCAGGGCTAATGAAAAACTGTTTTTT. Translation gives CASSLSGRANEKLFF. The full variable domain, rest sourced from reference TRBV28 and TRBJ1-4, is DVKVTQSSRYLVKRTGEKVFLECVQDMDHENMFWYRQDPGLGLRLIYFSYDVKMKEKGDIPEGYSVSREKKERFSLILESASTNQTSMYLCASSLSGRANEKLFFGSGTQLSVL.

CDR3 nucleotide sequence: TGTGCCAGCAGTTCCACGGACCTAGCGGGAACATACAATGAGCAGTTCTTC. Translation gives CASSSTDLAGTYNEQFF. V gene TRBV28 combines with J gene TRBJ2-1; 9 bases are shared with TRBD2. The length of the CDR3 is 17 residues. Germline V gives CDR1 MDHEN, CDR2 SYDVKM. V was clipped by 4 bases and J by 4 bases; unmatched bases: 11. Complete variable domain (other parts from reference TRBV28 and TRBJ2-1): DVKVTQSSRYLVKRTGEKVFLECVQDMDHENMFWYRQDPGLGLRLIYFSYDVKMKEKGDIPEGYSVSREKKERFSLILESASTNQTSMYLCASSSTDLAGTYNEQFFGPGTRLTVL.